The sequence of this TCR beta chain was determined in a study of blood T cell repertoires in COVID-19. Study-level background: Material from acute and convalescent COVID-19 was sourced from the United States, Italy and Spain. T cells, B-cell-depleted T cells, or PBMCs supplied cDNA or gDNA.

Between the trimmed V and J ends, which lost 5 bases and 0 bases, there was a span of 11 bases. Germline lookup yields CDR1 SQVTM and CDR2 ANQGSEA. CDR3 length equals 13 residues. Per the authors' pipeline: Amplification of reference gene primers provided the estimated nucleated cell counts. Profiling relied on immunoSEQ multiplex PCR, and the TCRdb table lists in-frame clones only, not all of them. From that table come the V and J calls and clone size; the DNA was used to work out D and trimming. The repertoire consists of about 72,000 clones, with 86% occurring once and the leading ten covering 13%.

Sample: peripheral blood. The TCR was taken from a woman aged 55-70 years with acute or convalescent COVID-19. The gene calls are TRBV29-1 and TRBJ2-7; D is unclear. CDR3 protein: CSVYTTSSYEQYF. CDR3 nucleotides: TGCAGCGTTTACACGACATCCTCCTACGAGCAGTACTTC.